This T cell receptor (beta chain) was retrieved from a study of cytomegalovirus exposure and HLA in healthy donors. In the case of this clone: Its antigen is currently unknown.

The V end lost 7 bases, the J end lost 10 bases, and 14 bases lay between the germline ends. There are 12 residues in the CDR3. Germline CDR1 reads MNHEY; CDR2 reads SVGAGI. Study results and caveats: After further analysis at a later stage, 15,000 to 20,000 TCR beta sequences were associated with HLA alleles at 0.05 false discovery rate. Later analysis identified a missense DCLRE1C variant that was linked to TCR beta V- and J-gene trimming. Differences between HLA loci emerged in a later analysis of TCR association rates, with DRB1 most and HLA-C fewest.

PCR involved 60 Vbeta and 13 Jbeta primers. Data came from immunoSEQ multiplex PCR; TCRdb stores just in-frame clones and leaves some out. This table has around 54,000 clones, about three quarters appearing once. The chain has TRBV6-5 and TRBJ2-1; D possibly corresponds to TRBD1 (6 bases). The sequence was collected from a man under 40 in good health and CMV-seropositive. Specimen: PBMCs. This CDR3 is CASNTGTTEQFF. The CDR3 nucleotides read TGTGCCAGCAATACCGGGACAACGGAGCAGTTCTTC.